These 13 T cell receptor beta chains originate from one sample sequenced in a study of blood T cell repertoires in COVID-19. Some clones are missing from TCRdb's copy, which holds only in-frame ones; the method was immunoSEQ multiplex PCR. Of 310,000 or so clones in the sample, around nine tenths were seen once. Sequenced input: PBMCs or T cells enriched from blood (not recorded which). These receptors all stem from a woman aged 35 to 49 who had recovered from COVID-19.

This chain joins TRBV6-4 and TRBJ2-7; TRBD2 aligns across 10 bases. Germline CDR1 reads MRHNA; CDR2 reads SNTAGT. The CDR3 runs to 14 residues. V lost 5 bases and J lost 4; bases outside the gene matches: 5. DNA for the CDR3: TGTGCCAGCAGTCCTAGCGGGGGACCATACGAGCAGTACTTC. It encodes CASSPSGGPYEQYF.

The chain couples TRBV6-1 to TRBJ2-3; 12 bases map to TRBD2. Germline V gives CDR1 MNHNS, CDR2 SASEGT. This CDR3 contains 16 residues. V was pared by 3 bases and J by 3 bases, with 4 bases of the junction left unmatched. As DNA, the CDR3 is TGTGCCAGCAGTGACGGACTAGCGGGATGGACAGATACGCAGTATTTT. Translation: CASSDGLAGWTDTQYF.

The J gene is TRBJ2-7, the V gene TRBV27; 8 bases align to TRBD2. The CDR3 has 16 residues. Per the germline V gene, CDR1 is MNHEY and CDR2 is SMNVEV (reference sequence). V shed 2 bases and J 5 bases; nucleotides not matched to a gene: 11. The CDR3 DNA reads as TGTGCCAGCAGTTTAGGGGAGGGAGCGGGAGAAGACGAGCAGTACTTC. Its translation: CASSLGEGAGEDEQYF.

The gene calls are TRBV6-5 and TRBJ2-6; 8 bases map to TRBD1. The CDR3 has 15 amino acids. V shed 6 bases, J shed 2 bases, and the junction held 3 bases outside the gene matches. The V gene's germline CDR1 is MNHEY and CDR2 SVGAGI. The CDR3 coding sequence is TGTGCCAGCAGCACGGACAGGGCTGGGGCCAACGTCCTGACTTTC. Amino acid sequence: CASSTDRAGANVLTF.

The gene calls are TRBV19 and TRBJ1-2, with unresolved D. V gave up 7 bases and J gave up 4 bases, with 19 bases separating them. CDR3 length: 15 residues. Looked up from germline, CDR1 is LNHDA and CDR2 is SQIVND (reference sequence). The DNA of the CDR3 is TGTGCCAGTACTAATGCGCGGGCCCTTCTCTATGGCTACACCTTC. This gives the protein CASTNARALLYGYTF.

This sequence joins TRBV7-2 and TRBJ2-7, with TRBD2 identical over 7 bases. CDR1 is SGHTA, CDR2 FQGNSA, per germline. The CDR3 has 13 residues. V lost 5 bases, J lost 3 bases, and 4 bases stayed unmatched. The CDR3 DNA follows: TGTGCCAGCAGCCCGACTAGCATCTACGAGCAGTACTTC. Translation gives CASSPTSIYEQYF.

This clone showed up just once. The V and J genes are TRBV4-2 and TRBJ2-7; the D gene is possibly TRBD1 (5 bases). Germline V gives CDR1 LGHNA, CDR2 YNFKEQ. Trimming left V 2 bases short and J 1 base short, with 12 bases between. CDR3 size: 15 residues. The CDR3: CASSQPEDTSYEQYF. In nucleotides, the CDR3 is TGTGCCAGCAGCCAACCAGAGGACACTTCCTACGAGCAGTACTTC.

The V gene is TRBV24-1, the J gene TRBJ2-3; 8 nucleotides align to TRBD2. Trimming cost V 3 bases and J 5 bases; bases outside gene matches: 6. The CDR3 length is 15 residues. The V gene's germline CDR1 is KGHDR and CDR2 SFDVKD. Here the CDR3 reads CATSDSGRTGDTQYF. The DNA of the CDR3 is TGTGCCACCAGTGATAGCGGGAGAACGGGAGATACGCAGTATTTT.

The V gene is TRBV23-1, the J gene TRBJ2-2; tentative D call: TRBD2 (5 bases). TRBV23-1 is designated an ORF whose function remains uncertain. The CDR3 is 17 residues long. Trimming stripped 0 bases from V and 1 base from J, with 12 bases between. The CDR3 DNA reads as TGCGCCAGCAGTCAATCGAGGGCCGGGGTGAACACCGGGGAGCTGTTTTTT. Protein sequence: CASSQSRAGVNTGELFF.

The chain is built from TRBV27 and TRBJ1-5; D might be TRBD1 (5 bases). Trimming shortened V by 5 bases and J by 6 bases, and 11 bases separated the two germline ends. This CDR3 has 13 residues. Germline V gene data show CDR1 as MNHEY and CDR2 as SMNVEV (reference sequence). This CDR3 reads CASSRQGGQPQHF. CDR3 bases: TGTGCCAGCAGTCGGCAGGGAGGTCAGCCCCAGCATTTT.

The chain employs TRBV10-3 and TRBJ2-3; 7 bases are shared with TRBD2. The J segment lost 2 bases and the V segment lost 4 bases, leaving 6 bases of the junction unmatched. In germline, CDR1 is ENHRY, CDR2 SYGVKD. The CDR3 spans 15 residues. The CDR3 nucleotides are TGTGCCATCAGTGGGTTTGGGGGGGTCACAGATACGCAGTATTTT. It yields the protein CAISGFGGVTDTQYF.

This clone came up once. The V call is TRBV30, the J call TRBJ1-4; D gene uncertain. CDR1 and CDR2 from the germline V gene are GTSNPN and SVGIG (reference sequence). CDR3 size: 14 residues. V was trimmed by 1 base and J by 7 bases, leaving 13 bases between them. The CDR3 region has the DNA TGTGCCTGGAGTGAGGCAGGACTGAGTGAAAAACTGTTTTTT. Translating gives CAWSEAGLSEKLFF.

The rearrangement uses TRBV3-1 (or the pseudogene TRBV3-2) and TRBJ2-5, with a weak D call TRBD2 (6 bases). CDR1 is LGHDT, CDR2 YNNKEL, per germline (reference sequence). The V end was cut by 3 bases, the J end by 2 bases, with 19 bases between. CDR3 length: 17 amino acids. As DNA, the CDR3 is TGTGCCAGCAGCCACCTCCCCCCCCGGGACTTTCAAGAGACCCAGTACTTC. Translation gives CASSHLPPRDFQETQYF.